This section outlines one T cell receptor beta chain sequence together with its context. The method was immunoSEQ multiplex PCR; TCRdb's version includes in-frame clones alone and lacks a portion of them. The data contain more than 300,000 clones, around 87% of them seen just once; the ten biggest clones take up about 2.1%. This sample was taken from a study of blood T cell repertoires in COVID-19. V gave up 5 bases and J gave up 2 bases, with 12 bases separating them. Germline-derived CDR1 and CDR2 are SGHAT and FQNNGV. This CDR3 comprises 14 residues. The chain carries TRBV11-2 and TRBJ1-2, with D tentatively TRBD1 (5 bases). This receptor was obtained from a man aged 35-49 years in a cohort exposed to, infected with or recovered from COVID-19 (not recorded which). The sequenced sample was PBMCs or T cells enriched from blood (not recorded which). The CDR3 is CASSPSAGNYGYTF. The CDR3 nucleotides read TGTGCCAGCAGCCCGTCTGCAGGGAACTATGGCTACACCTTC.